One sample yielded the 21 T cell receptor beta chains listed below, sequenced in a study of cytomegalovirus exposure and HLA in healthy donors. PCR primers comprised 60 Vbeta and 13 Jbeta primers. Produced via immunoSEQ multiplex PCR; TCRdb's table is partial and in-frame only. This table holds some 210,000 clones, 60% to 80% found once. The specimen was PBMCs. These receptors were obtained from a male donor in good health and CMV-seronegative.

This clone was found a few times. The chain has TRBV28 and TRBJ1-5; 9 bases are shared with TRBD1. This CDR3 comprises 15 residues. CDR1 is MDHEN, CDR2 SYDVKM, per germline. Trimming at V came to 4 bases and at J to 7 bases, leaving 8 bases not matched to a gene. The CDR3 bases are TGTGCCAGCAGTTATGCGGGACAGGGCTCCCAGCCCCAGCATTTT. Translating it yields CASSYAGQGSQPQHF.

This clone occurred a few times. V is TRBV7-9 and J is TRBJ1-4, with D perhaps matching TRBD1 (5 bases). Deletions cut 3 bases from V and 4 bases from J, with 12 bases between. CDR3 length: 15 amino acids. Looked up from germline, CDR1 is SEHNR and CDR2 is FQNEAQ (reference sequence). CDR3 region: CASSFSTGVNEKLFF. The CDR3 DNA follows: TGTGCCAGCAGCTTCTCTACAGGTGTTAATGAAAAACTGTTTTTT.

The rearrangement joins TRBV30 to TRBJ1-4; 8 bases agree with TRBD1. The CDR3 spans 13 residues. V lost 6 bases to trimming and J lost 7 bases; unmatched junction nucleotides: 7. The germline V gene has CDR1 GTSNPN and CDR2 SVGIG (reference sequence). CDR3 protein: CACRTGQGEKLFF. The CDR3 DNA reads TGTGCCTGTCGGACAGGGCAGGGTGAAAAACTGTTTTTT.

V and J are TRBV9 and TRBJ2-2; the match to TRBD2 covers 8 bases. The CDR3 consists of 17 residues. CDR1 and CDR2 (germline): SGDLS, YYNGEE. V lost 3 bases, J lost 3 bases, and 10 bases stayed unmatched. As DNA, the CDR3 is TGTGCCAGCAGCGCCTGGATCGGGGGGGACGACACCGGGGAGCTGTTTTTT. Translated, it gives CASSAWIGGDDTGELFF.

The chain uses TRBV27 and TRBJ1-2; D might be TRBD1 (5 bases). There are 13 residues in the CDR3. CDR1 is MNHEY, CDR2 SMNVEV, per germline (reference sequence). The V gene lost 6 bases and the J gene lost 4 bases, with 12 bases spanning the gap. CDR3 sequence: CASRKTGSYGYTF. Here the CDR3 DNA reads TGTGCCAGCAGGAAAACAGGTTCCTATGGCTACACCTTC.

The chain recombines TRBV2 with TRBJ1-6, with D hard to call. From germline, CDR1 is SNHLY and CDR2 FYNNEI. CDR3 length equals 15 residues. Trimming stripped 2 bases from V and 6 bases from J, with 11 bases between. DNA of the CDR3: TGTGCCAGCAGTGAACTAGTAGCCCGTAATTCACCCCTCCACTTT. It is translated as CASSELVARNSPLHF.

This chain connects TRBV5-1 to TRBJ2-1; 9 bases agree with TRBD2. J gave up 0 bases and V 2 bases, and 18 bases lay outside the gene matches. The CDR3 is 21 residues long. From germline, CDR1 is SGHRS and CDR2 YFSETQ. The CDR3 DNA reads TGCGCCAGCAGCTTAGAGCCGCGGCTAGCGGGGAAGAGCGGCTCCTACAATGAGCAGTTCTTC. It yields the protein CASSLEPRLAGKSGSYNEQFF.

The chain uses TRBV18 and TRBJ1-4; tentatively, D is TRBD1 (6 bases). The CDR3 runs to 15 residues. V was pared by 4 bases and J by 5 bases, with 14 bases between. The germline V gene has CDR1 KGHSH and CDR2 LQKENI. CDR3 sequence: CASSRPGQPNEKLFF. The CDR3 coding sequence is TGTGCCAGCTCACGGCCGGGACAACCCAATGAAAAACTGTTTTTT.

This clone appeared a single time. The rearrangement joins TRBV6-6 to TRBJ2-7; 12 bases match TRBD2. The CDR3 contains 16 residues. Trimming took 5 bases from V and 6 from J; bases not matched to a gene: 11. Germline V gene sequence: CDR1 MNHNY, CDR2 SVGAGI (reference sequence). CDR3 sequence reads: CASSPSRTSGDSEQYF. DNA for the CDR3: TGTGCCAGCAGTCCGTCCCGGACTAGCGGGGATAGCGAGCAGTACTTC.

V usage is TRBV6-5 and J usage is TRBJ1-5, with 8 bases aligning to TRBD1. Looked up from germline, CDR1 is MNHEY and CDR2 is SVGAGI. Unmatched junction bases numbered 6, after V lost 6 bases and J lost 2 bases. The CDR3 has 15 residues. This chain's CDR3 is CASRPDRGGNQPQHF. The CDR3 DNA reads as TGTGCCAGCAGACCCGACAGGGGAGGCAATCAGCCCCAGCATTTT.

The V and J genes are TRBV6-5 and TRBJ2-2, with D tentatively TRBD2 (5 bases). V gave up 2 bases and J gave up 5 bases, with 12 bases separating them. This CDR3 has 15 residues. Germline V gene lookup returns CDR1 MNHEY and CDR2 SVGAGI. The CDR3 DNA is TGTGCCAGCAGTTACGTCGACCAGCGGACCGGGGAGCTGTTTTTT. This encodes CASSYVDQRTGELFF.

This chain connects TRBV6-5 to TRBJ2-3; TRBD2 might be the D (6 bases). This CDR3 is built from 14 residues. The ends were cut back, 10 bases at V and 0 bases at J, with 14 bases in the middle. Germline V lookup: CDR1 MNHEY, CDR2 SVGAGI. The CDR3: CATKAGYSTDTQYF. As DNA, the CDR3 is TGTGCCACCAAGGCGGGATATAGCACAGATACGCAGTATTTT.

The chain's CDR3 is CASSPAGMTKNIQYF. In DNA, the CDR3 is TGTGCCAGCAGCCCAGCGGGCATGACGAAAAACATTCAGTACTTC. The V and J genes are TRBV14 and TRBJ2-4; tentatively, D is TRBD2 (6 bases). Trimming removed 4 bases from V and 4 bases from J, with 14 bases in between. Germline-derived CDR1 and CDR2 are SGHDN and FVKESK. CDR3 length: 15 amino acids.

The chain carries TRBV9 and TRBJ1-1, with TRBD1 identical over 10 bases. The germline V gene encodes CDR1 SGDLS and CDR2 YYNGEE. This CDR3 region has 15 residues. The V gene end was trimmed by 3 bases and the J gene end by 1 base; junction bases not matched to a gene: 3. Here the CDR3 reads CASSDRTGGNTEAFF. In DNA form, the CDR3 reads TGTGCCAGCAGCGATCGGACAGGGGGGAACACTGAAGCTTTCTTT. Full variable domain (missing parts from reference TRBV9 and TRBJ1-1): DSGVTQTPKHLITATGQRVTLRCSPRSGDLSVYWYQQSLDQGLQFLIQYYNGEERAKGNILERFSAQQFPDLHSELNLSSLELGDSALYFCASSDRTGGNTEAFFGQGTRLTVV.

This clone was observed a few times. The V call is TRBV7-7, the J call TRBJ1-5, with D uncertain. This CDR3 has 13 residues. Germline V gene lookup returns CDR1 SSHAT and CDR2 FNYEAQ (reference sequence). Trimming took 5 bases from V and 10 from J, leaving 15 bases between them. The CDR3 DNA follows: TGTGCCAGCAGCCTCGGGGAAGGGAATCCCCAGCATTTT. As protein: CASSLGEGNPQHF.

This chain uses TRBV19 with TRBJ1-1, with 9 nucleotides matching TRBD1. Losses at the gene ends were 10 bases for V and 2 bases for J; bases not matched to a gene: 5. This CDR3 is 13 amino acids long. Germline V CDR1 and CDR2: LNHDA, SQIVND (reference sequence). The CDR3 nucleotides are TGTGCCACCGACAGGGGGTTAAACACTGAAGCTTTCTTT. The encoded protein is CATDRGLNTEAFF.

V is TRBV19 and J is TRBJ1-6; D is ambiguous. The V gene lost 4 bases and the J gene lost 7 bases, with 17 bases spanning the gap. The CDR3 has 16 amino acids. Germline V gives CDR1 LNHDA, CDR2 SQIVND (reference sequence). The CDR3 loop reads CASSTRDTIGNSPLHF. The CDR3 DNA reads as TGTGCCAGTAGTACCCGAGACACGATTGGGAATTCACCCCTCCACTTT.

Details on this clone: Sequence at one end of the junction differs from germline and may be a read error. The J gene is TRBJ2-1, the V gene TRBV7-7, with D perhaps matching TRBD1 (6 bases). Germline V gives CDR1 SSHAT, CDR2 FNYEAQ (reference sequence). The CDR3 totals 14 residues. For the CDR3, the DNA is TGTGCTAGCAGCTCACTCATAACAGGGAATGAGCAGTTCTTC. This translates into CASSSLITGNEQFF.

CDR3 nucleotides: TGTGCCAGTAGTGTGGGCGGGAGCGTATACGAGCAGTACTTC. The encoded protein is CASSVGGSVYEQYF. This rearrangement joins TRBV19 to TRBJ2-7; 7 nucleotides match TRBD2. J gave up 4 bases and V 5 bases, and 8 bases lay outside the gene matches. The length of the CDR3 is 14 residues. CDR1 is LNHDA, CDR2 SQIVND, per germline (reference sequence).

The chain uses TRBV19 and TRBJ2-1; 8 bases match TRBD2. Trimming cost V 3 bases and J 5 bases; bases outside gene matches: 9. Germline loops: CDR1 LNHDA, CDR2 SQIVND (reference sequence). There are 16 residues in the CDR3. The CDR3 nucleotides are TGTGCCAGTAGTATCCCCGCTAGCGGGCGCCACAATGAGCAGTTCTTC. This encodes CASSIPASGRHNEQFF.

This sequence joins TRBV27 and TRBJ1-2; 8 nucleotides align to TRBD1. The germline CDR1 and CDR2 sequences are MNHEY and SMNVEV (reference sequence). Losses at the gene ends were 5 bases for V and 8 bases for J; bases not matched to a gene: 10. CDR3 size: 14 residues. CDR3 nucleotides: TGTGCCAGCAGTACCCAAGGACAGGGCTTCGGCTACACCTTC. It specifies CASSTQGQGFGYTF.